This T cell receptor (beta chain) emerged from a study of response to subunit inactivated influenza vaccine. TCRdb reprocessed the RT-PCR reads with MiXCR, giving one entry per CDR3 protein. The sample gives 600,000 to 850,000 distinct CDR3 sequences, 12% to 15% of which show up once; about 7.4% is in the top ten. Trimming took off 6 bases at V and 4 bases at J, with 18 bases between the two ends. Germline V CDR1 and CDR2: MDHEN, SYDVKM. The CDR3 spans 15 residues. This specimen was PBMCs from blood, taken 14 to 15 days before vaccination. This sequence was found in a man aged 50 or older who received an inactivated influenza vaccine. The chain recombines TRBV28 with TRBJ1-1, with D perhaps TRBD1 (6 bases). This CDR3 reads CASSSPTGSRTEAFF. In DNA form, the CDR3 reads TGTGCCAGCAGCTCCCCGACAGGAAGTCGCACTGAAGCTTTCTTT.